This T cell receptor (beta chain) was identified during a study of T cells in Graves' hyperthyroidism and ophthalmopathy. This clonotype was recorded at least ten times. Amplified TCR beta CDR3 regions derived from RNA transcripts. HTBI primers were used for first-round RT-PCR of the TCR CDR3. One entry per CDR3 protein, called by TCRdb with MiXCR from the multiplex PCR reads. Among around 350,000 distinct CDR3 sequences listed, approximately 14% were seen once. V lost 4 bases, J lost 3 bases, and 9 bases stayed unmatched. The CDR3 is 17 amino acids. Germline V gene lookup returns CDR1 MNHEY and CDR2 SMNVEV (reference sequence).

The TCR originated in a young woman with Graves' hyperthyroidism that later progressed to Graves' ophthalmopathy. Sequenced: blood. V usage is TRBV27 and J usage is TRBJ2-1; 10 nucleotides match TRBD2. The CDR3 DNA is TGTGCCAGCAGTTCTAAACTAGCGGGAATGCTCTACAATGAGCAGTTCTTC. It codes for CASSSKLAGMLYNEQFF.